The 27 T cell receptor beta chains reported below all come from one sample, sequenced in a study of Graves' ophthalmopathy and Graves' hyperthyroidism. The authors amplified TCR beta CDR3 regions from RNA transcripts. An initial RT-PCR round employing HTBI primers preceded a second-round multiplex PCR. TCRdb itself ran the multiplex PCR reads through MiXCR, one entry per CDR3 protein. The profile covers around 1,200,000 distinct CDR3 sequences, with about 38% appearing a single time and 11% taken by the ten largest. Sequences were obtained from peripheral blood or thyroid tissue (not recorded which). The receptors here all came from an adult man with Graves' hyperthyroidism.

The rearrangement links TRBV29-1 to TRBJ2-5; a possible D gene is TRBD1 (6 bases). V was trimmed by 6 bases and J by 3 bases, leaving 11 bases between them. The CDR3 consists of 12 residues. Looked up from germline, CDR1 is SQVTM and CDR2 is ANQGSEA. The CDR3 is CSVERTEETQYF. Written as DNA, the CDR3 is TGCAGCGTAGAGAGGACAGAAGAGACCCAGTACTTC.

This clonotype was seen a handful of times. V is TRBV11-3 and J is TRBJ2-7, with TRBD1 identical over 7 bases. CDR1 is SGHNT, CDR2 YENEEA, per germline. The length of the CDR3 is 15 residues. V dropped 5 bases and J dropped 5; count of bases not matched to a gene: 12. Written as DNA, the CDR3 is TGTGCCAGCAGCATAGGACAGGCGCCGATGAACGAGCAGTACTTC. Its protein product is CASSIGQAPMNEQYF. Based on the CDR3 plus reference TRBV11-3 and TRBJ2-7, the full variable domain is EAGVVQSPRYKIIEKKQPVAFWCNPISGHNTLYWYLQNLGQGPELLIRYENEEAVDDSQLPKDRFSAERLKGVDSTLKIQPAELGDSAVYLCASSIGQAPMNEQYFGPGTRLTVT.

This chain links TRBV15 with TRBJ2-7; D perhaps matches TRBD1 (5 bases). From germline, CDR1 is LNHNV and CDR2 YYDKDF (reference sequence). The CDR3 loop spans 14 amino acids. Between the trimmed V and J ends, which lost 3 bases and 8 bases, there was a span of 17 bases. In DNA form, the CDR3 reads TGTGCCACCAGCAGCTCCTCGCAGGGAAGTCAGCAGTACTTC. Its translation: CATSSSSQGSQQYF.

Ten or more counts support this clonotype. The chain employs TRBV14 and TRBJ2-2; D is ambiguous. V was pared by 4 bases and J by 6 bases, with 12 bases between. The CDR3 loop spans 14 amino acids. Germline CDR1 and CDR2: SGHDN and FVKESK. The CDR3 bases are TGTGCCAGCAGCCTCACCCTCGGGTCCGGGGAGCTGTTTTTT. Translation: CASSLTLGSGELFF.

The chain joins TRBV10-3 to TRBJ2-5; TRBD2 matches at 10 bases. Germline values: CDR1 ENHRY, CDR2 SYGVKD. This CDR3 is 15 amino acids long. V gave up 10 bases and J gave up 4 bases; unmatched junction bases: 12. CDR3 sequence reads: CASIVRTSGLETQYF. CDR3 bases: TGTGCCAGCATTGTGAGGACTAGCGGATTAGAGACCCAGTACTTC.

This clonotype was counted only a few times. The V gene is TRBV29-1, the J gene TRBJ2-5; 8 bases are a match to TRBD2. In germline, CDR1 is SQVTM, CDR2 ANQGSEA. The CDR3 sequence is 13 residues long. The CDR3 DNA is TGCAGTATCGGGACTAGGGAGTCGGAGACCCAGTACTTC. Translating it yields CSIGTRESETQYF.

Remarks on this clonotype: At one end the junction does not follow the germline gene, possibly because of a read error. V usage is TRBV10-3 and J usage is TRBJ1-1; D perhaps matches TRBD1 (5 bases). Germline V lookup: CDR1 ENHRY, CDR2 SYGVKD. This CDR3 comprises 24 residues. In DNA form, the CDR3 reads TGTGCCAGCAGTTACTACCTAACACCTCGGTCGCCCGCCCCCGAGTTGGACACCTACACTGAAGCTTTCTTT. Amino acid sequence: CASSYYLTPRSPAPELDTYTEAFF.

This clonotype was found a few times. This chain links TRBV29-1 with TRBJ1-1, with 10 bases aligning to TRBD1. The V segment lost 6 bases and the J segment 6 bases; nucleotides outside the gene matches: 19. Germline CDR1 reads SQVTM; CDR2 reads ANQGSEA. The CDR3 loop spans 17 amino acids. In DNA, the CDR3 is TGCAGCGTCTATACAGGGAAGGGTGACAGGGGGCGTCCTGAAGCTTTCTTT. This codes for CSVYTGKGDRGRPEAFF.

The genes are TRBV10-1 and TRBJ2-7; TRBD2 is a possible D gene (5 bases). Deletions cut 3 bases from V and 4 bases from J, with 10 bases between. This CDR3 has 13 residues. CDR1 and CDR2 (germline): WNHNN, SYGVQD (reference sequence). The CDR3 DNA sequence: TGCGCCAGCAGTGACGGGGAGCCTTACGAGCAGTACTTC. This encodes CASSDGEPYEQYF.

This clonotype has a count of ten or more. The chain carries TRBV20-1 and TRBJ1-2; D uncertain. The CDR3 is 10 residues long. The germline V gene encodes CDR1 DFQATT and CDR2 SNEGSKA (reference sequence). Trimming took 5 bases from V and 6 from J, leaving 7 bases between them. CDR3 nucleotides: TGCAGTGCTGGAAATGATGGCTACACCTTC. This sequence encodes CSAGNDGYTF.

The chain is built from TRBV28 and TRBJ2-7, with 13 bases fitting TRBD2. V lost 4 bases, J lost 6 bases, and 6 bases stayed unmatched. Germline-derived CDR1 and CDR2 are MDHEN and SYDVKM. CDR3 size: 15 residues. The CDR3 loop reads CASSSGTSGIGEQYF. CDR3 bases: TGTGCCAGCAGTTCCGGGACTAGCGGGATAGGCGAGCAGTACTTC.

This chain connects TRBV7-9 to TRBJ1-2; D not certain. Germline V gene lookup returns CDR1 SEHNR and CDR2 FQNEAQ (reference sequence). CDR3 size: 12 residues. The CDR3 reads CARGHLFYGYTF. CDR3 coding DNA: TGTGCTAGAGGGCACCTTTTCTATGGCTACACCTTC.

For this clonotype: A much larger clone is a single base away; this may be a read error. The rearrangement joins TRBV5-1 to TRBJ2-7, with 8 bases that match TRBD1. Germline loops: CDR1 SGHRS, CDR2 YFSETQ. The CDR3 length is 14 residues. Trimming at V came to 4 bases and at J to 7 bases, leaving 10 bases not matched to a gene. The CDR3 is CASSRGQGAGEQYF. DNA for the CDR3: TGCGCCAGCAGCCGGGGGCAGGGGGCAGGAGAGCAGTACTTC. The full variable domain, its missing parts supplied by reference TRBV5-1 and TRBJ2-7, is KAGVTQTPRYLIKTRGQQVTLSCSPISGHRSVSWYQQTPGQGLQFLFEYFSETQRNKGNFPGRFSGRQFSNSRSEMNVSTLELGDSALYLCASSRGQGAGEQYFGPGTRLTVT.

The chain links TRBV2 to TRBJ1-5; the D is unclear. This CDR3 is built from 16 residues. Trimming took off 5 bases at V and 2 bases at J, with 16 bases between the two ends. The germline V gene encodes CDR1 SNHLY and CDR2 FYNNEI. In DNA form, the CDR3 reads TGTGCCAGCAGTTTATATGGCCGCGGGGGCAATCAGCCCCAGCATTTT. This codes for CASSLYGRGGNQPQHF.

This chain links TRBV20-1 with TRBJ2-7; D is uncertain. CDR1 DFQATT and CDR2 SNEGSKA come from the germline V gene (reference sequence). The V end was cut by 0 bases, the J end by 4 bases, with 13 bases between. The CDR3 loop spans 14 amino acids. The CDR3 DNA sequence: TGCAGTGCTAGAGATTCCCCACGGATATACGAGCAGTACTTC. This translates into CSARDSPRIYEQYF.

This clonotype was found many times. This chain uses TRBV19 with TRBJ1-1; perhaps TRBD1 as D (6 bases). V was shortened by 5 bases and J by 4 bases, with 11 bases between the two germline ends. The length of the CDR3 is 13 residues. The germline CDR1 and CDR2 sequences are LNHDA and SQIVND (reference sequence). The chain's CDR3 is CASSVTGSTEAFF. For the CDR3, the DNA is TGTGCCAGTAGTGTAACAGGGTCCACTGAAGCTTTCTTT.

This clonotype was detected ten times or more. J is TRBJ1-5 and V is TRBV7-2; unclear D gene. The germline CDR1 and CDR2 sequences are SGHTA and FQGNSA. The CDR3 consists of 13 residues. V shed 3 bases and J shed 0 bases, with 3 bases lying between them. CDR3 sequence: CASSFFSNQPQHF. The CDR3 region has the DNA TGTGCCAGCAGCTTTTTTAGCAATCAGCCCCAGCATTTT.

This clonotype was recorded many times. The J gene is TRBJ1-4, the V gene TRBV10-3; D perhaps matches TRBD1 (6 bases). The CDR3 length is 12 residues. With 4 bases removed from V and 6 bases from J, the gap between germline ends came to 6 bases. The germline V gene has CDR1 ENHRY and CDR2 SYGVKD. The CDR3 coding sequence is TGTGCCATCAGTGGGACAGATGAAAAACTGTTTTTT. Translated, it gives CAISGTDEKLFF.

This chain connects TRBV15 to TRBJ1-1; a weak D match, TRBD1 (6 bases). Germline V CDR1 and CDR2: LNHNV, YYDKDF (reference sequence). V dropped 4 bases and J dropped 0 bases, with 15 bases sitting between them. This CDR3 has 16 amino acids. The CDR3 region is CATSTRDIGMNTEAFF. CDR3 DNA: TGTGCCACCAGCACCCGGGACATCGGTATGAACACTGAAGCTTTCTTT. Together with reference TRBV15 and TRBJ1-1, the CDR3 gives the full variable domain: DAMVIQNPRYQVTQFGKPVTLSCSQTLNHNVMYWYQQKSSQAPKLLFHYYDKDFNNEADTPDNFQSRRPNTSFCFLDIRSPGLGDTAMYLCATSTRDIGMNTEAFFGQGTRLTVV.

This clonotype was detected ten times or more. The chain recombines TRBV7-9 with TRBJ2-5, with D uncertain. CDR1 is SEHNR, CDR2 FQNEAQ, per germline (reference sequence). V shed 5 bases and J shed 7 bases, with 8 bases lying between them. The CDR3 is made up of 11 amino acids. The CDR3 coding sequence is TGTGCCAGCAGCCCCGTCGGGACCCAGTACTTC. This encodes CASSPVGTQYF.

This rearrangement joins TRBV10-2 to TRBJ2-2; D gene unclear. The germline V and J ends were trimmed by 10 bases and 3 bases, with 6 bases remaining between them. The CDR3 extends over 11 amino acids. The germline CDR1 and CDR2 sequences are WSHSY and SAAADI. The CDR3 protein is CATLDTGELFF. The CDR3 nucleotides read TGCGCCACCTTGGACACCGGGGAGCTGTTTTTT.

This chain joins TRBV7-9 and TRBJ1-1, with D unclear. V lost 4 bases and J lost 4, with 13 bases in between. The germline gives CDR1 SEHNR, CDR2 FQNEAQ (reference sequence). The CDR3 is 14 amino acids. The CDR3 sequence: CASSSYGDSTEAFF. CDR3 coding DNA: TGTGCCAGCAGCTCCTACGGGGATTCCACTGAAGCTTTCTTT.

This clonotype has more than one count but fewer than ten. The gene calls are TRBV20-1 and TRBJ2-5; 9 bases match TRBD1. The CDR3 spans 14 residues. J lost 2 bases, V lost 6 bases, and 7 bases had no gene match. Germline CDR1 DFQATT, CDR2 SNEGSKA (reference sequence). The CDR3 spells CSAPPTGGQETQYF. CDR3 nucleotides: TGCAGTGCCCCCCCGACAGGGGGGCAAGAGACCCAGTACTTC.

This clonotype has a count of ten or more. The gene calls are TRBV12-3 or TRBV12-4 and TRBJ1-5, with TRBD1 as a possible D gene (6 bases). CDR3 length: 15 amino acids. The V gene lost 6 bases and the J gene lost 3 bases, with 15 bases spanning the gap. CDR3 residues: CASRLGGQYNQPQHF. Here the CDR3 DNA reads TGTGCCAGCAGACTAGGGGGGCAGTACAATCAGCCCCAGCATTTT.

This clonotype has just a few counts. This clone may be a read error of a much larger clone one base away. The CDR3 DNA reads as TGTGCCAGCAGACCAGCGGGGGGCGCTTGGGGGCAGTACTTC. Translated, it gives CASRPAGGAWGQYF. V is TRBV7-2 and J is TRBJ2-7, with 9 positions matching TRBD2. The ends lost 6 bases at V and 9 bases at J; junction bases unmatched: 12. CDR3 size: 14 residues. CDR1 SGHTA and CDR2 FQGNSA come from the germline V gene.

This clonotype occurred many times. The V gene is TRBV29-1, the J gene TRBJ2-7; a possible D gene is TRBD2 (5 bases). V was pared by 6 bases and J by 3 bases, with 12 bases between. This CDR3 is built from 12 residues. The germline CDR1 and CDR2 sequences are SQVTM and ANQGSEA. The CDR3 region is CSVIPAGYEQYF. The CDR3 bases are TGCAGCGTCATTCCGGCGGGCTACGAGCAGTACTTC.

This clonotype was detected ten times or more. V and J are TRBV7-9 and TRBJ1-1; no firm D call. Germline V gene data show CDR1 as SEHNR and CDR2 as FQNEAQ (reference sequence). V was trimmed by 3 bases and J by 1 base, leaving 6 bases between them. There are 13 residues in the CDR3. Here the CDR3 reads CASSFRQNTEAFF. The CDR3 DNA is TGTGCCAGCAGCTTCCGACAGAACACTGAAGCTTTCTTT.